This TCR beta chain came from a study of CD8+CD57+ T cells in acquired aplastic anemia. The study profiled TCR beta VDJ and CDR3 using genomic DNA as template. TCRdb reprocessed the reads with MiXCR, giving one entry per CDR3 protein. The sample yields 160,000 or so distinct CDR3 sequences, over 40% seen once. By flow cytometry, patients selected for sequencing had shown an expansion of CD8+CD57+ cells. CDR1 is LNHDA, CDR2 SQIVND, per germline (reference sequence). V shed 7 bases and J shed 4 bases, with 14 bases lying between them. CDR3 size: 13 residues. The sample holds many counts of this clonotype.

The sequenced sample consisted of sorted CD4+, CD8+, or CD8+CD57+ T cells (not recorded which) from PBMCs. This sequence joins TRBV19 and TRBJ2-7; D perhaps matches TRBD2 (5 bases). This TCR was recovered from a human donor with aplastic anemia. CDR3 bases: TGTGCCAGTAATCCGGGGAGAGGTTACGAGCAGTACTTC. This translates into CASNPGRGYEQYF.